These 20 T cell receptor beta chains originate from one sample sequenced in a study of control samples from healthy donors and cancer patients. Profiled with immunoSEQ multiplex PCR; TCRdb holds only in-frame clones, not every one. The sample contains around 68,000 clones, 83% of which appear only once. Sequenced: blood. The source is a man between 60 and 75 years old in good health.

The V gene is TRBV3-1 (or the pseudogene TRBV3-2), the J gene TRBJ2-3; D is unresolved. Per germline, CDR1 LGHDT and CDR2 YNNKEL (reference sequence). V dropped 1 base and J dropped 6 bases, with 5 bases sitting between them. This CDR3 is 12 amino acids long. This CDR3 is CASSQVTDTQYF. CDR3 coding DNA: TGTGCCAGCAGCCAAGTAACGGATACGCAGTATTTT.

DNA for the CDR3: TGTGCCAGCAGCCAAAGGGGGGAGTTGGCCACTGAAGCTTTCTTT. Translating gives CASSQRGELATEAFF. The chain carries TRBV4-2 and TRBJ1-1, with D possibly matching TRBD1 (6 bases). Germline V gene data show CDR1 as LGHNA and CDR2 as YNFKEQ. This CDR3 spans 15 amino acids. Trimming removed 2 bases from V and 4 bases from J, with 14 bases in between.

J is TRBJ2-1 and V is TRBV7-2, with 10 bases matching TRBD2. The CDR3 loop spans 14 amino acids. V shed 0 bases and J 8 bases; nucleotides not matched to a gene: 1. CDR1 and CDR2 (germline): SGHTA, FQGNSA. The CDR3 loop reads CASSLASGRYEQFF. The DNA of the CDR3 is TGTGCCAGCAGCTTAGCTAGCGGGAGGTATGAGCAGTTCTTC.

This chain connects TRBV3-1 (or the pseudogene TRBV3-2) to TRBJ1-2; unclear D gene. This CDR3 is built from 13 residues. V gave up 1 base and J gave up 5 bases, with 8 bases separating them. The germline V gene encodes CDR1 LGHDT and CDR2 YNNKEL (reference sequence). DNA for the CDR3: TGTGCCAGCAGCCAAGGACCGAAATATGGCTACACCTTC. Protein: CASSQGPKYGYTF.

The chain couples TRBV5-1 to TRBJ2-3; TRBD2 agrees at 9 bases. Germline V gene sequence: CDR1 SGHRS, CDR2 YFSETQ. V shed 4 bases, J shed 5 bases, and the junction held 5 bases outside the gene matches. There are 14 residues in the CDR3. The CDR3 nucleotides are TGCGCCAGCAGCCCTCCACTAGCGGGAGATACGCAGTATTTT. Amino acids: CASSPPLAGDTQYF.

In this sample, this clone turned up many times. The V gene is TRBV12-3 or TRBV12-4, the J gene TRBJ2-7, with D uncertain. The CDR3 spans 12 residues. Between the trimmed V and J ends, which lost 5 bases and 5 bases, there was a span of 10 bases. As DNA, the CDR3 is TGTGCCAGCAGTCACCTCCTTAACGAGCAGTACTTC. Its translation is CASSHLLNEQYF.

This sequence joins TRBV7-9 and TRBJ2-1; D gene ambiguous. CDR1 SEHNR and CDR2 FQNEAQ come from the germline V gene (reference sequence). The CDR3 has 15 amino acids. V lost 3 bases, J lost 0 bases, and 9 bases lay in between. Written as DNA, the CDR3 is TGTGCCAGCAGCTTTCGACGGAGCTCCTACAATGAGCAGTTCTTC. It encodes CASSFRRSSYNEQFF. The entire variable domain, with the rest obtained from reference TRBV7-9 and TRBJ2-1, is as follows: DTGVSQNPRHKITKRGQNVTFRCDPISEHNRLYWYRQTLGQGPEFLTYFQNEAQLEKSRLLSDRFSAERPKGSFSTLEIQRTEQGDSAMYLCASSFRRSSYNEQFFGPGTRLTVL.

Written as DNA, the CDR3 is TGTGCCAGTAGCCCCCGTGACAGGGGTCTCGAGACCCAGTACTTC. It codes for CASSPRDRGLETQYF. The rearrangement links TRBV19 to TRBJ2-5; 8 nucleotides agree with TRBD1. In germline, CDR1 is LNHDA, CDR2 SQIVND (reference sequence). V lost 6 bases and J lost 5; bases outside the gene matches: 11. CDR3 length equals 15 residues.

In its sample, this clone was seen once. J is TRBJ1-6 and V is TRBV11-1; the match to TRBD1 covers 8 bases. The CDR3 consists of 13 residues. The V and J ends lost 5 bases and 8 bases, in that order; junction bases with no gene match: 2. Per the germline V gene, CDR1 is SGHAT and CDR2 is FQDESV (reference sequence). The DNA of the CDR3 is TGTGCCAGCAGCCAGACAGGGGATTCACCCCTCCACTTT. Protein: CASSQTGDSPLHF.

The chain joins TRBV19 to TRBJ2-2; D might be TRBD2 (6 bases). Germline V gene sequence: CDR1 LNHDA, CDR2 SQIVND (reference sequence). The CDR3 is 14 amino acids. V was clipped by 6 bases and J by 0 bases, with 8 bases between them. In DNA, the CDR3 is TGTGCCAGTAGATGGGGGGCGAACACCGGGGAGCTGTTTTTT. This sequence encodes CASRWGANTGELFF.

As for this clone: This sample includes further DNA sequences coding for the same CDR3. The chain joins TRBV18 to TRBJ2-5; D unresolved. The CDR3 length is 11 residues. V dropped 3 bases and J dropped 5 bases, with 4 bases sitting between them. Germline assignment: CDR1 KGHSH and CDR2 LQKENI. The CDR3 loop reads CASSPQETQYF. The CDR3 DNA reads TGTGCCAGCTCACCCCAGGAGACCCAGTACTTC. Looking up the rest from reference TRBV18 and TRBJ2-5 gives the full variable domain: NAGVMQNPRHLVRRRGQEARLRCSPMKGHSHVYWYRQLPEEGLKFMVYLQKENIIDESGMPKERFSAEFPKEGPSILRIQQVVRGDSAAYFCASSPQETQYFGPGTRLLVL.

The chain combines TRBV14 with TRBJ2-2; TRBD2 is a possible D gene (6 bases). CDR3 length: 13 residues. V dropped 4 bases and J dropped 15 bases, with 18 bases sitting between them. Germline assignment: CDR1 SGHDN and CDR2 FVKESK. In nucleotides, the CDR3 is TGTGCCAGCAGCCCCACCGGGCTAGCGAGGATGTTTTTT. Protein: CASSPTGLARMFF.

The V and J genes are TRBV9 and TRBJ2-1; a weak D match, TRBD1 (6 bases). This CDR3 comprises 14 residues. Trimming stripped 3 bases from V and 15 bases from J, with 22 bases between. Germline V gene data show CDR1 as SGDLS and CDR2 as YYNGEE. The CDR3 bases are TGTGCCAGCAGCGCTTACAGGGATGGAGACATACGGTTCTTC. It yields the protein CASSAYRDGDIRFF.

In nucleotides, the CDR3 is TGTGCCAGCAGCCTCTCGGGGTTTAGCGCAGATACGCAGTATTTT. Translated, it gives CASSLSGFSADTQYF. This chain links TRBV7-3 with TRBJ2-3; D is perhaps TRBD2 (5 bases). V was shortened by 5 bases and J by 4 bases, with 16 bases between the two germline ends. The CDR3 contains 15 residues. Germline CDR1 and CDR2: SGHTA and FQGTGA.

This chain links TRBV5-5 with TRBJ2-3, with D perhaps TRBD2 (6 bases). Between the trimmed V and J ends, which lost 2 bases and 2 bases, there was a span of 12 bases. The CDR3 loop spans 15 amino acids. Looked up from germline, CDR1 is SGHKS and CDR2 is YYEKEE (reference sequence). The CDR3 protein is CASSFRGRITDTQYF. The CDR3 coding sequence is TGTGCCAGCAGCTTCCGGGGGAGAATCACAGATACGCAGTATTTT.

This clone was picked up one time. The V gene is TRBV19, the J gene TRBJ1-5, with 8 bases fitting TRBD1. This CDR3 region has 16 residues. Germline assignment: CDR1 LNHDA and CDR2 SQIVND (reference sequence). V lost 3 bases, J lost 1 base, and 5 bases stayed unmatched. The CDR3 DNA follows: TGTGCCAGTAGTATTAGAACAGGGGGAAGCAATCAGCCCCAGCATTTT. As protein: CASSIRTGGSNQPQHF.

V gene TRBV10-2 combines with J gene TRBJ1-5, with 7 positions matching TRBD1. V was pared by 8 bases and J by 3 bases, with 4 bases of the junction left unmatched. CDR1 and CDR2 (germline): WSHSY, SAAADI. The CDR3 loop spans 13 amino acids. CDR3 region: CASGGTDNQPQHF. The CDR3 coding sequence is TGCGCCAGCGGCGGGACAGACAATCAGCCCCAGCATTTT.

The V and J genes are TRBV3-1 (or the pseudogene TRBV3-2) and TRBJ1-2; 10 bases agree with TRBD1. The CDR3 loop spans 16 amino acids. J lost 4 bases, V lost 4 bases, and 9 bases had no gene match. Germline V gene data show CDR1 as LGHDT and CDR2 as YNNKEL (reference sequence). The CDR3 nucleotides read TGTGCCAGCAGCCCCCTGGGACAGGGGCTGATCTATGGCTACACCTTC. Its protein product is CASSPLGQGLIYGYTF.

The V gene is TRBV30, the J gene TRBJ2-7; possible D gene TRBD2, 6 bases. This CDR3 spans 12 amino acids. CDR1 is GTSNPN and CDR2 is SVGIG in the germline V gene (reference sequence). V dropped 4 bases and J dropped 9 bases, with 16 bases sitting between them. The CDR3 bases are TGTGCCTGGAACATGCCCAGGGAGGCGCAGTACTTC. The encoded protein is CAWNMPREAQYF.

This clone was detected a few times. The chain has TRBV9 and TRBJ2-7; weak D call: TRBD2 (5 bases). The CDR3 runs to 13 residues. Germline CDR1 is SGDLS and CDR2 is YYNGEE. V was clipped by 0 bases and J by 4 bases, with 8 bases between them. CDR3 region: CASSVESGYEQYF. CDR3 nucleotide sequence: TGTGCCAGCAGCGTAGAAAGCGGTTACGAGCAGTACTTC.